This record looks at one T cell receptor beta chain sequence and its context. Its target is not known. The sample comes from a study of cytomegalovirus exposure and HLA in healthy donors. Primers: 60 Vbeta forward and 13 Jbeta reverse. As handled by the study authors: Approximately 78 million unique TCR beta chains, some 10 million of them shared, were counted by a later analysis. Data came from immunoSEQ multiplex PCR; TCRdb stores just in-frame clones and leaves some out. V, J and clone size reflect that table, while D and trimming were determined from the DNA. The table shows over 150,000 clones, with 65% to 70% occurring only once. The V end was cut by 7 bases, the J end by 1 base, with 16 bases between. This CDR3 comprises 15 residues. Per the germline V gene, CDR1 is SGHAT and CDR2 is FQNNGV. Study results and limitations: Associated with cytomegalovirus, according to the listing, were 150 to 200 TCR beta chains. Analysis performed later showed TCR beta chains linked to HLA being more clonally expanded than equally common others.

The sequenced sample was PBMCs. This clonotype was obtained from a woman aged 18 to 35 in good health and CMV-seropositive. This sequence joins TRBV11-2 and TRBJ1-1, with unresolved D. CDR3 protein: CASMIGRGGNTEAFF. CDR3 coding DNA: TGTGCCAGCATGATTGGTCGGGGAGGGAACACTGAAGCTTTCTTT.